Listed below are T cell receptor beta chains from one sample, sequenced in a study of blood T cells in healthy people across ages. TCRdb re-called the 5' RACE reads through MiXCR, storing one row per CDR3 protein. The sample has about 1.8 million distinct CDR3 sequences; about 50% are singletons. Input material: blood. Source of these receptors: a woman aged 40 to 49 in good health. CDR3s include the opening cysteine and the closing phenylalanine or tryptophan. Each record gives: V gene, CDR3 length, clone size, J gene, D gene, CDR3 DNA, CDR3 protein. D genes are given only for firm matches. The size field is filled for only some rows; it gives once, few, many or a size class.

>TRBV28|15|.|TRBJ2-5|TRBD1
TGTGCCAGCACCACTTTACGGGACAGGGCAGAGACCCAGTACTTC
CASTTLRDRAETQYF
>TRBV18|14|.|TRBJ2-5|.
TGTGCCAGCACGGAACGAGCGGTGCAAGAGACCCAGTACTTC
CASTERAVQETQYF
>TRBV29-1|12|few|TRBJ2-1|.
TGCAGCGTTTCAGAGGGGAGGAATGAGCAGTTCTTC
CSVSEGRNEQFF
>TRBV10-3|18|few|TRBJ2-7|TRBD2
TGTGCCATCAGTGAGTGGACTAGCGGGGGGGCCGTTAGCTACGAGCAGTACTTC
CAISEWTSGGAVSYEQYF
>TRBV7-3|15|few|TRBJ2-1|TRBD1
TGTGCCAGCAGCTTAACGGCAGGGGGCGGCGATGAGCAGTTCTTC
CASSLTAGGGDEQFF
>TRBV24-1|15|.|TRBJ2-4|TRBD1
TGTGCCACCAGTGACCCCGGGACAGGGGGTGACATTCAGTACTTC
CATSDPGTGGDIQYF
>TRBV21-1|17|.|TRBJ2-7|.
TGTGCCAGCAGCAAAGCGCTTTGCAGGGTATATTCCTACGAGCAGTACTTC
CASSKALCRVYSYEQYF
>TRBV5-1|14|.|TRBJ2-5|TRBD1
TGCGCCAGCAAAAGGACAGGGGTGGGGGAGACCCAGTACTTC
CASKRTGVGETQYF
>TRBV29-1|15|.|TRBJ2-1|.
TGCAGCGTGGGCGGTTCTGGGGAAAACTACAATGAGCAGTTCTTC
CSVGGSGENYNEQFF
>TRBV7-9|18|few|TRBJ2-7|TRBD1
TGTGCCAGCAGCCAAGCGTCAATCGTTACAGGGGGCTCCTACGAGCAGTACTTC
CASSQASIVTGGSYEQYF
>TRBV9|15|.|TRBJ1-2|TRBD1
TGTGCCAGCAGCGTGACGACAGGGGGCAGCTATGGCTACACCTTC
CASSVTTGGSYGYTF
>TRBV6-5|16|.|TRBJ2-1|.
TGTGCCAGCAGTTACTCGTCAGGAACCATATACAATGAGCAGTTCTTC
CASSYSSGTIYNEQFF
>TRBV20-1|12|once|TRBJ2-3|.
TGCAGTGCTAGTCATAGGGTTTATGCGCAGTATTTT
CSASHRVYAQYF
>TRBV27|14|.|TRBJ1-1|.
TGTGCCAGCAGTTTATCGGTTCACGTCACTGAAGCTTTCTTT
CASSLSVHVTEAFF
>TRBV6-6|15|.|TRBJ2-1|.
TGTGCCAGCAGAGGGGGGGGAGGGTCTAGGAATGAGCAGTTCTTC
CASRGGGGSRNEQFF
>TRBV21-1|16|once|TRBJ2-7|.
TGTGCCAGCAGCGGGGGGGACAGGGAATGTTCTTACGAGCAGTACTTC
CASSGGDRECSYEQYF
>TRBV20-1|14|few|TRBJ1-5|.
TGCAGTGCTGCACAGGGTTTGAGCAATCAGCCCCAGCATTTT
CSAAQGLSNQPQHF
>TRBV7-2|14|.|TRBJ1-6|.
TGTGCCAGCAGCGAGGGCAGGGGAAATTCACCCCTCCACTTT
CASSEGRGNSPLHF
>TRBV4-3|14|.|TRBJ2-5|.
TGCGCCAGCAGCCAACGGGTGGGGATAGAGACCCAGTACTTC
CASSQRVGIETQYF
>TRBV10-3|14|.|TRBJ2-2|.
TGTGCCATCAGTGAGTCCGCCCACACCGGGGAGCTGTTTTTT
CAISESAHTGELFF
>TRBV9|16|few|TRBJ2-4|.
TGTGCCAGCAGCGCCACAGGGATTCGGGGCAACGACATTCAGTACTTC
CASSATGIRGNDIQYF
>TRBV29-1|13|.|TRBJ2-3|.
TGCAGCGTTACTCAAGGGAGCACAGATACGCAGTATTTT
CSVTQGSTDTQYF
>TRBV28|16|.|TRBJ2-3|TRBD1
TGTGCCAGCAGTTTGGCTGGACAGGTGGCCCTGGGTACGCAGTATTTT
CASSLAGQVALGTQYF
>TRBV13|13|few|TRBJ2-5|.
TGTGCCAGCAGCCAAGGGACATTTGAGACCCAGTACTTC
CASSQGTFETQYF
>TRBV4-3|15|.|TRBJ1-2|.
TGCGCCAGCAGCCAAGATTTGGGAATTGGTGGTGGCTACACCTTC
CASSQDLGIGGGYTF
>TRBV20-1|13|.|TRBJ1-5|.
TGCAGTGCTAGAGAGGTGGGCAATCAGCCCCAGCATTTT
CSAREVGNQPQHF
>TRBV6-2/TRBV6-3|15|.|TRBJ1-2|.
TGTGCCAGCAGTTACCCGATGGGGCAGGGTTATGGCTACACCTTC
CASSYPMGQGYGYTF
>TRBV6-5|17|.|TRBJ1-2|.
TGTGCCAGCAGTTACTCGGGCAGGAACCAAGGGCTCTATGGCTACACCTTC
CASSYSGRNQGLYGYTF
>TRBV13|15|.|TRBJ2-5|.
TGTGCCAGCAGCACGTCCCACACGTCCCAAGAGACCCAGTACTTC
CASSTSHTSQETQYF
>TRBV5-1|16|few|TRBJ2-6|.
TGCGCCAGCAGCCCGGTCGCGGGCACTGGGGCCAACGTCCTGACTTTC
CASSPVAGTGANVLTF
>TRBV10-3|16|.|TRBJ2-5|.
TGTGCCATCAGTGAGTCGATCTCCCTGGCGCAAGAGACCCAGTACTTC
CAISESISLAQETQYF
>TRBV4-3|14|.|TRBJ2-1|TRBD2
TGCGCCAGCAGCCATCGAGCGGGGCTCAATGAGCAGTTCTTC
CASSHRAGLNEQFF
>TRBV27|15|.|TRBJ2-3|.
TGTGCCAGCAGTCCCCTCCGCTTTAGCACAGATACGCAGTATTTT
CASSPLRFSTDTQYF
>TRBV6-5|18|few|TRBJ2-7|.
TGTGCCAGCAGTTACTCGACTCTCGCAGCGTCTAACTCCTACGAGCAGTACTTC
CASSYSTLAASNSYEQYF
>TRBV7-2|13|.|TRBJ1-2|.
TGTGCCAGCAGCTTAGACAGGGAGGCTGGCTACACCTTC
CASSLDREAGYTF
>TRBV4-3|14|few|TRBJ2-4|.
TGCGCCAGCAGCGTTTTCCGAACCAAAAACATTCAGTACTTC
CASSVFRTKNIQYF
>TRBV5-1|15|few|TRBJ1-4|.
TGCGCCAGCAGCTGGACGACTCAACCTAATGAAAAACTGTTTTTT
CASSWTTQPNEKLFF
>TRBV12-3/TRBV12-4|15|.|TRBJ2-7|.
TGTGCCAGCAGTTTACAGGCGGGGAAGGCCCACGAGCAGTACTTC
CASSLQAGKAHEQYF
>TRBV21-1|15|.|TRBJ2-1|.
TGTGCCAGCAGCCCGGGACGGAGGACCGCGAATGAGCAGTTCTTC
CASSPGRRTANEQFF
>TRBV4-1|12|few|TRBJ2-3|.
TGCGCCAGCAGAAATTTTGCAGATACGCAGTATTTT
CASRNFADTQYF
>TRBV12-3/TRBV12-4|15|.|TRBJ2-5|TRBD2
TGTGCCAGCAGTTTAGGTTCGGGGGGTACTCAGACCCAGTACTTC
CASSLGSGGTQTQYF
>TRBV2|16|once|TRBJ2-5|.
TGTGCCAGCAGTGAAGCGCGAGGCAGCATACAAGAGACCCAGTACTTC
CASSEARGSIQETQYF
>TRBV7-2|14|.|TRBJ2-7|TRBD2
TGTGCCAGCAGCTTAGGACTAGCGGGGGGCGAGCAGTACTTC
CASSLGLAGGEQYF
>TRBV7-9|17|few|TRBJ2-3|TRBD1
TGTGCCAGCAGCTTAAGTGCCGGGACAGGGGTCACAGATACGCAGTATTTT
CASSLSAGTGVTDTQYF
>TRBV6-1|14|.|TRBJ2-7|TRBD1
TGTGCCAGCACCCGGGACAGGGGCAACAACGAGCAGTACTTC
CASTRDRGNNEQYF
>TRBV10-3|12|.|TRBJ2-5|.
TGTGCCATCAAGGGTGGGGGGGAGACCCAGTACTTC
CAIKGGGETQYF
>TRBV14|16|.|TRBJ1-4|TRBD1
TGTGCCAGCAGCCCATTAACAGGGGCCCTTAATGAAAAACTGTTTTTT
CASSPLTGALNEKLFF
>TRBV29-1|16|.|TRBJ2-6|.
TGCAGCGTGTATCCTACGGGGGACTCTGGGGCCAACGTCCTGACTTTC
CSVYPTGDSGANVLTF
>TRBV5-1|14|.|TRBJ2-7|TRBD2
TGCGCCAGCAGCCCTAGCGGCAACTCCTACGAGCAGTACTTC
CASSPSGNSYEQYF